This T cell receptor (beta chain) was sequenced during a study of tumor and adjacent non-tumor tissue in lung cancer. About the research overall: Samples averaged around 4 million productive TCRbeta reads each. Study-wide findings and caveats: Tumor repertoires had a smaller top 100 clone share than normal lung.

The CDR3 is 14 amino acids. From germline, CDR1 is SQVTM and CDR2 ANQGSEA. The V end lost 4 bases, the J end lost 16 bases, and 25 bases lay between the germline ends. This clonotype showed up just a few times. Antigen unknown. This sample's RNA came from whole unsorted tissue. Three rounds of nested PCR, following a modified ARM-PCR protocol, produced the TCRbeta library. TCRdb re-analysed the multiplex PCR reads in MiXCR, keeping a single row per CDR3 protein. The repertoire consists of 75,000 to 100,000 distinct CDR3 sequences, with less than 80% occurring once and the leading ten covering around 20%.

This chain uses TRBV29-1 with TRBJ1-4; D may be TRBD1 (6 bases). The sequenced sample was lung tumor tissue. The source of this sequence is a man aged 55 to 70 with non-small cell lung cancer. The CDR3 coding sequence is TGCAGCGTTGGGGGGCCCACAACTAATGAAAGACCGTTTTTT. This translates into CSVGGPTTNERPFF.